This is a list of T cell receptor beta chains from one sample in a study of spatial heterogeneity in lung cancer. TCRdb redid the calling of the 5' RACE reads with MiXCR, one entry per CDR3 protein. The repertoire holds about 120,000 distinct CDR3 sequences, with 12% as singletons. Material: PBMCs, obtained at follow-up. These receptors originate from a male donor with early-stage non-small cell lung cancer. CDR3s include the opening cysteine and the closing phenylalanine or tryptophan. D genes are given only for firm matches. Some rows mark clone size as missing; the rest say once, few, many or name a class of expanded clone.

DNA,CDR3,D,size,J,V
TGTGCCAGCAGCTCGCCGACAGGGACTTTCTACAATGAGCAGTTCTTC,CASSSPTGTFYNEQFF,-,many,TRBJ2-1,TRBV7-9
TGTGCCAGCAGTTGGACAGGAGGCGGAGGCTACACCTTC,CASSWTGGGGYTF,TRBD1,-,TRBJ1-2,TRBV12-3/TRBV12-4
TGTGCCTGGAGGGGACAGGGCTTATCTGGGGCCAACGTCCTGACTTTC,CAWRGQGLSGANVLTF,TRBD1,few,TRBJ2-6,TRBV30
TGTGCCAGCAGCTTCCCATATCAGAGCTCCTATAATTCACCCCTCCACTTT,CASSFPYQSSYNSPLHF,-,few,TRBJ1-6,TRBV11-2
TGTGCCAGCAGCTTGTACGGGTATGACAATCAGCCCCAGCATTTT,CASSLYGYDNQPQHF,-,-,TRBJ1-5,TRBV5-5
TGTGCCACCAGTGAGCACGGGACAGGGGTGTATGAGCAGTTCTTC,CATSEHGTGVYEQFF,TRBD1,-,TRBJ2-1,TRBV24-1
TGTGCCAGCAGGAGACAATCGTTAGCAAACACCGGGGAGCTGTTTTTT,CASRRQSLANTGELFF,-,-,TRBJ2-2,TRBV6-5
TGTGCCAGCCGGGGGGCAGGAAGCAATCAGCCCCAGCATTTT,CASRGAGSNQPQHF,-,-,TRBJ1-5,TRBV6-2/TRBV6-3
TGTGCCGGAGGTGGGGGGGCCGGCGAGCAGTACTTC,CAGGGGAGEQYF,-,-,TRBJ2-7,TRBV2
TGTGCCAGCAGTTTGCTCTCTATCTATGGCTACACCTTC,CASSLLSIYGYTF,-,-,TRBJ1-2,TRBV12-3/TRBV12-4
TGCAGCGTCCTTGGACGGGAAAGCAATGAGCAGTTCTTC,CSVLGRESNEQFF,-,many,TRBJ2-1,TRBV29-1
TGTGCCAGCAGGCGGTGGCTCGGGAACTCTGGAAACACCATATATTTT,CASRRWLGNSGNTIYF,-,few,TRBJ1-3,TRBV12-3/TRBV12-4
TGCGCCAGCAGCCTCTACAGGACGGACTCTACTGAAGCTTCCTTT,CASSLYRTDSTEASF,-,once,TRBJ1-1,TRBV4-1
TGTGCCACCAGCAGAGACTCCTTAAACACCTACGAGCAGTACTTC,CATSRDSLNTYEQYF,-,few,TRBJ2-7,TRBV15
TGTGCCACCAGTGATTTGTACAGGGTGAACACTGAAGCTTTCTTT,CATSDLYRVNTEAFF,-,many,TRBJ1-1,TRBV24-1
TGTGCCAGCAGCGCTCGGAAGACAGGGGGAACTGACACTGAAGCTTTCTTT,CASSARKTGGTDTEAFF,TRBD1,few,TRBJ1-1,TRBV9
TGTGCCAGCAGTCTCCAGACCCTCTACGAGCAGTACTTC,CASSLQTLYEQYF,-,-,TRBJ2-7,TRBV12-3/TRBV12-4
TGTGCCAGCAGCGGGACTAGTGCGAACACCGGGGAGCTGTTTTTT,CASSGTSANTGELFF,TRBD2,few,TRBJ2-2,TRBV5-5
TGTGCCAGCAGCTCAATCGCAGGGACTGGAAACACCATATATTTT,CASSSIAGTGNTIYF,-,-,TRBJ1-3,TRBV5-6
TGTGCCAGCAGTGGGTTAGACAGGAGTCCTGGCTACACCTTC,CASSGLDRSPGYTF,-,few,TRBJ1-2,TRBV6-1
TGTGCCAGCAGACTACTTCCGGGACAGGGCCAAGAGACCCAGTACTTC,CASRLLPGQGQETQYF,TRBD1,-,TRBJ2-5,TRBV28
TGTGCCAGCAGCCAAGATCCGGGCGGGGGGCATCGAGAGACCCAGTACTTC,CASSQDPGGGHRETQYF,TRBD2,-,TRBJ2-5,TRBV3-1
TGCAGCGTTGGGGTAACAGGGAGGGAGCAGTACTTC,CSVGVTGREQYF,-,many,TRBJ2-7,TRBV29-1
TGCGCCAGCAGCCCCGGGGCTGAAGGGGCTAGCGTCGGGGAGCTGTTTTTT,CASSPGAEGASVGELFF,-,many,TRBJ2-2,TRBV4-3
TGTGCCAGCAGCTTATTACCGGGACAGACTAACTATGGCTACACCTTC,CASSLLPGQTNYGYTF,TRBD1,few,TRBJ1-2,TRBV7-3
TGTGCCAGCAGCTTAGAGGGGGACGGGGAAAGGCCCCAGCATTTT,CASSLEGDGERPQHF,-,-,TRBJ1-5,TRBV7-2
TGTGCCAGCAGCTTGCATAGCGGGGCCGTAGACATTCAGTACTTC,CASSLHSGAVDIQYF,TRBD2,few,TRBJ2-4,TRBV7-2
TGCAGTGCTAGAAGGCTAGCGGGGTCCAAAAACATTCAGTACTTC,CSARRLAGSKNIQYF,TRBD2,-,TRBJ2-4,TRBV20-1
TGTGCCAGCTCACCCCGGGCCCGAGACGAGCAGTACTTC,CASSPRARDEQYF,-,many,TRBJ2-7,TRBV18
TGCAGTGCTAGTACCGTGGACAGGGTTGGCTACACCTTC,CSASTVDRVGYTF,TRBD1,few,TRBJ1-2,TRBV20-1
TGTGCCATCAGTGGGACAGGGCGAGAGACCCAGTACTTC,CAISGTGRETQYF,TRBD1,many,TRBJ2-5,TRBV10-3
TGTGCCAGCGGGGGGAGTTACAACGAGCAGTACTTC,CASGGSYNEQYF,-,-,TRBJ2-7,TRBV12-3/TRBV12-4
TGTGCCAGCAGGCCCAATGGACAGGGTAACACTGAAGCTTTCTTT,CASRPNGQGNTEAFF,TRBD1,-,TRBJ1-1,TRBV6-4
TGTGCCAGTAGTACAAGGAGATTTGAGCAGTTCTTC,CASSTRRFEQFF,-,-,TRBJ2-1,TRBV19
TGTGCCAGCAGTTCTGCCATTTTCACTGAAGCTTTCTTT,CASSSAIFTEAFF,-,-,TRBJ1-1,TRBV28
TGTGCCAGCAGTTATGGAAGGGCCGGGCCCCAGCATTTT,CASSYGRAGPQHF,-,few,TRBJ1-5,TRBV6-5
TGTGCCAGCAGAGCCGCTTATGGCTACACCTTC,CASRAAYGYTF,-,-,TRBJ1-2,TRBV7-2
TGTGCCAGCAGCCCGGGACAGGGGGTAAGATCACCCCTCCACTTT,CASSPGQGVRSPLHF,TRBD1,many,TRBJ1-6,TRBV9
TGTGCCAGCAGTTCGCCGGACAGGGGGCTTTATGGCTACACCTTC,CASSSPDRGLYGYTF,TRBD1,few,TRBJ1-2,TRBV6-5
TGTGCCAGCCTTGGGGGGAACACCGGGGAGCTGTTTTTT,CASLGGNTGELFF,-,-,TRBJ2-2,TRBV28
TGCAGTGCCGCACCGGGACTAGCGGCACAAGAGACCCAGTACTTC,CSAAPGLAAQETQYF,TRBD2,few,TRBJ2-5,TRBV20-1
TGTGCCATCAGTGAGGGAGCGGGGAACGGCAAAAACATTCAGTACTTC,CAISEGAGNGKNIQYF,TRBD2,many,TRBJ2-4,TRBV10-3
TGCAGTGCTAGTGGGGGGCAACAGCCCCAGCATTTT,CSASGGQQPQHF,-,few,TRBJ1-5,TRBV20-1
TGTGCCAGCAGTCAGGGACTAGCGGGGGCGCAAGAGACCCAGTACTTC,CASSQGLAGAQETQYF,TRBD2,once,TRBJ2-5,TRBV12-3/TRBV12-4
TGCGCCAGCAGCCGGGACAGGAACACTGAAGCTTTCTTT,CASSRDRNTEAFF,TRBD1,many,TRBJ1-1,TRBV5-1
TGTGCCAGCAGCCCCAGCCCCCAGGACAATCAGCCCCAGCATTTT,CASSPSPQDNQPQHF,-,many,TRBJ1-5,TRBV9
TGTGCTGCCCTACAGGGAGGTAACTATGGCTACACCTTC,CAALQGGNYGYTF,-,-,TRBJ1-2,TRBV12-5
TGTGCCAGCAGCTCCCGGACCCATCAGCCCCAGCATTTT,CASSSRTHQPQHF,-,many,TRBJ1-5,TRBV7-8
TGTGCCAGCAGTTACCCCGGGTCCGGGCCGTTCTTC,CASSYPGSGPFF,-,-,TRBJ2-1,TRBV12-3/TRBV12-4
TGTGCCAGCAGTCCCAGGGACTCCTCCTACAATGAGCAGTTCTTC,CASSPRDSSYNEQFF,-,-,TRBJ2-1,TRBV6-2/TRBV6-3
TGTGCCAGCAGTGAGGCCAGACTAACTGGCAAAAACATTCAGTACTTC,CASSEARLTGKNIQYF,-,few,TRBJ2-4,TRBV6-1
TGCAGTGCTAGAGCCCCCCCCTACGAGCAGTACTTC,CSARAPPYEQYF,-,many,TRBJ2-7,TRBV20-1
TGTGCCATCAGTGAGGGAGGCAGGTACCTCTCCTACGAGCAGTACTTC,CAISEGGRYLSYEQYF,-,many,TRBJ2-7,TRBV10-3
TGTGCCAGTAGTGCCCGTTACAATGAGCAGTTCTTC,CASSARYNEQFF,-,many,TRBJ2-1,TRBV6-5
TGCGCCAGCAGCCAAGACCGGGATGGCTATGGCTACACCTTC,CASSQDRDGYGYTF,-,few,TRBJ1-2,TRBV4-1
TGCGCCAGCAGTGAGCTGGGAGATCAGCCCCAGCATTTT,CASSELGDQPQHF,-,few,TRBJ1-5,TRBV10-1
TGCGCCAGCAGCTTGGATGCCACGGCGACAGATACGCAGTATTTT,CASSLDATATDTQYF,-,-,TRBJ2-3,TRBV5-1
TGCAGTGCTAGGTCCCTAGCCAAAAACATTCAGTACTTC,CSARSLAKNIQYF,-,few,TRBJ2-4,TRBV20-1
TGTGCCAGCAGCTCCCGGGGAGGCAACACTGAAGCTTTCTTT,CASSSRGGNTEAFF,-,-,TRBJ1-1,TRBV3-1